The following is a TCR beta chain sequence with its context. No antigen is known for it. The unexposed donors gave CD4+ T cells in about 2010-2019, prior to COVID-19. CD4+ T cells were isolated from the cells after 10 days of culture. Cultures received half-medium IL-2 refreshes on days 3 and 7. The source of the sample is a study of CD4 T cells in relation to SARS-CoV-2 and coronaviruses. Background on the study: TCR beta CDR3s were sequenced after roughly ten-day antigen culture of PBMCs. Regarding the study as a whole: Compared with monoreactive clones, crossreactive clones showed significantly weaker SARS-CoV-2 expansion.

The data were produced by immunoSEQ multiplex PCR, yet TCRdb's version contains in-frame clones alone and is incomplete. The sample includes about 21,000 clones, roughly 79% of them seen just once. The CDR3 is made up of 16 amino acids. The V gene lost 4 bases and the J gene lost 9 bases, with 24 bases spanning the gap. Germline V gene lookup returns CDR1 SGHTA and CDR2 FQGTGA. Sample: CD4+ T cells from PBMCs, cultured in vitro. This receptor was obtained from a human donor in good health. J is TRBJ1-1 and V is TRBV7-3; TRBD1 is a possible D gene (5 bases). The CDR3 loop is CASSSREGQGGYQAFF. CDR3 DNA sequence: TGTGCCAGCAGCTCCCGCGAGGGGCAGGGAGGTTATCAAGCTTTCTTT.